This section outlines one T cell receptor (beta chain) sequence together with its context. The table lists this clonotype with a few counts. What antigen it recognizes has not been identified. Within one base of it there is no much larger clone, and no base qualities were kept. The TCR beta CDR3 regions were amplified from RNA transcripts. The TCR CDR3 was subjected to a first round of RT-PCR using the HTBI primer set and the Qiagen OneStep RT-PCR kit. Libraries were constructed in a second round of multiplex PCR, after which size selection and purification were performed. Paired-end sequencing of the libraries was performed with 100 bp reads on an Illumina HiSeq2000. On the study's bioinformatics: SOAPnuke was used to process the raw data, throwing out any read that contained adapters or uncalled bases, had a mean Phred below 15, or lacked an exact constant-primer or identifier match. High-quality paired reads were merged using COPE v1.2.5, and each unique nucleotide sequence was defined as a clonotype. MiTCR v1.1 was used to align the clonotypes against IMGT TRBV, TRBD and TRBJ reference segments. Analysis was restricted to V-J combinations with a frequency above 0.0001, which covered just over 98% of repertoires. The TCS score was defined as F50 (clonal expansion) divided by E x V (chaos), with BLOSUM62-based TCRdist calculated between CDR3 peptides within each V-J. Welch's t-statistics and random forest reduced 514 V-J features to roughly 13, which were used in a naive Bayes classifier (R e1071). Through fastp at Q25 and MiXCR, TCRdb rebuilt clones from the public reads, retaining in-frame beta chains. Rows matching on CDR3 protein sequence are summarized as one entry with the most common DNA and genes. In this record, the V and J calls reflect TCRdb's handling and not the investigators' own analysis. Counted in this sample were hundreds of thousands of distinct CDR3 sequences; approximately 19% of them appeared once. The top ten clonotypes cover 16% of the sample.

This sample was included in a study of T cells in Graves' hyperthyroidism and ophthalmopathy (dated by TCRdb to the late 2010s). Describing the broader study: Peripheral blood was collected at initial diagnosis, before any treatment. After sampling, hyperthyroidism patients received methimazole starting at 30 mg daily, and ophthalmopathy patients received high-dose intravenous methylprednisolone. The paper reports TCR Vbeta CDR3 sequencing of approximately 140 peripheral blood samples: approximately 43 ophthalmopathy, fewer than 80 hyperthyroidism and around 17 progressor patients. The 100 discovery patients were divided at random into training and test sets in a 7:3 ratio. Prospective prediction of ophthalmopathy was tested in an independent validation cohort of under 20 hyperthyroidism patients and approximately 17 patients who later progressed to ophthalmopathy. Thyroid tissue and blood T-cell repertoires from about six Graves' hyperthyroidism patients were also compared in the study. A discovery cohort of about a hundred patients, about 40 with Graves' ophthalmopathy and roughly 59 with stable Graves' hyperthyroidism, was used to find distinguishing TCR V-J signatures.

The investigation overall reported the following: In cross-validation, a model built on a 13 V-J signature told ophthalmopathy apart from stable hyperthyroidism with approximately 90% sensitivity and approximately 84% specificity, and in testing the same model reached 80%/75%. In validation, the model predicted progression to ophthalmopathy a median of about 6.8 months before onset, with over 55% sensitivity and around 76% specificity. No statistical method was used to set the sample size in advance, and investigators knew the group allocation. Most expanded thyroid clonotypes (frequency above 0.001) were also detected in blood, a finding suggesting that blood repertoires may reflect thyroid immune responses.

Hyperthyroidism patients were newly diagnosed, with disease duration under 2 months, and aged 18 to 65 years. Exclusion was applied to patients with uncontrolled infections, other autoimmune diseases, pregnancy or lactation. Diagnoses relied on clinical symptoms, serum thyroxine and TRAb, thyroid ultrasound and orbital computed tomography. Blood from progressor patients was drawn when they were first diagnosed with hyperthyroidism, before any ophthalmopathy symptoms appeared. PBMCs were separated from approximately 10 ml of fresh peripheral blood using Ficoll-Paque density gradient centrifugation. Progressor patients were initially diagnosed with Graves' hyperthyroidism and developed ophthalmopathy during follow-up. Trizol reagent was used to extract total RNA, and RNA quality was then checked on an Agilent 2100 Bioanalyzer. The CDR3 holds 16 amino acids from the cysteine to the phenylalanine. The only DNA kept is the CDR3, 48 bases in frame from the first base. From a lookup of the germline V gene, CDR1 and CDR2 are MDHEN and SYDVKM. V is cut back by 5 bases and J by 1 base, with 6 bases in the junction unmatched.

The clonotype was recovered from a woman between 50 and 59 years old with Graves' hyperthyroidism that later progressed to Graves' ophthalmopathy. In this chain, TRBV28 is recombined with TRBJ1-1; 11 of the junction bases match TRBD1. Sequencing was performed on blood. The sequence in DNA is TGTGCCAGCAGTCGGACAGGGGGCGCCCAGAACACTGAAGCTTTCTTT. Its translation reads: CASSRTGGAQNTEAFF.